The sequence of this TCR beta chain was determined in a study of T cells in Graves' hyperthyroidism and ophthalmopathy. Germline lookup yields CDR1 GTSNPN and CDR2 SVGIG (reference sequence). V was cut by 3 bases and J by 9 bases, with 15 bases left in between. The CDR3 spans 13 residues. This clonotype was seen more than once but under ten times. Researchers took RNA transcripts and amplified the TCR beta CDR3 regions from them. An initial round of RT-PCR targeting the TCR CDR3 relied on the HTBI primer set. TCRdb re-called the multiplex PCR reads with MiXCR, one entry per CDR3 protein. Among 750,000 to 950,000 distinct CDR3 sequences listed, around 39% were seen once. Hyperthyroidism of Graves' type that showed no ophthalmopathy progression within 18 months was stable.

V and J are TRBV30 and TRBJ1-5, with D unresolved. The sequenced sample was blood. This TCR was recovered from a man aged 18 to 29 with Graves' hyperthyroidism. Written as DNA, the CDR3 is TGTGCCTGGAGCCGGGGTGTTTCTGCGCCCCAGCATTTT. This gives the protein CAWSRGVSAPQHF.